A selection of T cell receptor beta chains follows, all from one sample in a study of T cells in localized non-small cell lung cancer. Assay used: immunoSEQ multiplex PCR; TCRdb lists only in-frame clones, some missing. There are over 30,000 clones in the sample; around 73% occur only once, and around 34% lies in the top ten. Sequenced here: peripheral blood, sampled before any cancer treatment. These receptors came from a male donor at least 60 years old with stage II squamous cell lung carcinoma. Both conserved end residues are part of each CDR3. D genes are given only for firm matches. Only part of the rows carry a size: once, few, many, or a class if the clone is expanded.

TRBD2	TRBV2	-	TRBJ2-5	CASSEGLAGETQYF	TGTGCCAGCAGTGAAGGGCTAGCGGGAGAGACCCAGTACTTC
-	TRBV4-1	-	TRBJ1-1	CASSPTAGGKNTEAFF	TGCGCCAGCAGTCCTACTGCCGGGGGTAAGAACACTGAAGCTTTCTTT
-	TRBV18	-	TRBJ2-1	CASSPRTLDYNEQFF	TGTGCCAGCTCACCACGGACGTTGGATTACAATGAGCAGTTCTTC
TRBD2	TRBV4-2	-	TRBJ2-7	CASSYNLPGLAGEVYYEQYF	TGTGCCAGCAGCTACAATTTACCGGGACTAGCGGGAGAGGTCTACTACGAGCAGTACTTC
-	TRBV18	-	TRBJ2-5	CASSPSRQRGGQETQYF	TGTGCCAGCTCACCGTCCCGTCAAAGGGGGGGGCAAGAGACCCAGTACTTC
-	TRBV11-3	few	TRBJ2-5	CASSLGNSQQETQYF	TGTGCCAGCAGCTTAGGCAACAGCCAACAAGAGACCCAGTACTTC
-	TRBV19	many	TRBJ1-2	CASSISDDGYTF	TGTGCCAGTAGTATTTCAGACGATGGCTACACCTTC
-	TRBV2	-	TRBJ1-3	CASSWDSQGDTIYF	TGTGCCAGCAGCTGGGACTCTCAAGGGGACACCATATATTTT
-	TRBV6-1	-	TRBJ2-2	CASSRTRVDTGELFF	TGTGCCAGCAGTAGAACGAGGGTTGACACCGGGGAGCTGTTTTTT
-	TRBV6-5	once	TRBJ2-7	CASRLQESSYEQYF	TGTGCCAGCAGGTTACAGGAGAGCTCCTACGAGCAGTACTTC
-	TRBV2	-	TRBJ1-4	CASSLQGGGNEKLFF	TGTGCCAGCAGTCTACAGGGTGGGGGTAATGAAAAACTGTTTTTT
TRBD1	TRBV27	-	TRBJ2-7	CASSFRQGYEQYF	TGTGCCAGCAGTTTCCGACAGGGTTACGAGCAGTACTTC
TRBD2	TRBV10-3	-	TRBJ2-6	CAIRARGGAGANVLTF	TGTGCCATCAGGGCGCGGGGGGGGGCTGGGGCCAACGTCCTGACTTTC
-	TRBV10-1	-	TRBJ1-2	CASSDGPYGYTF	TGCGCCAGCAGTGATGGACCTTATGGCTACACCTTC
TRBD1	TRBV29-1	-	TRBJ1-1	CSAPRQGAEAFF	TGCAGCGCTCCCAGACAGGGGGCTGAAGCTTTCTTT
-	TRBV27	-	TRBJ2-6	CASSLRSDRSFPGANVLTF	TGTGCCAGCAGTTTAAGATCGGACAGAAGTTTTCCTGGGGCCAACGTCCTGACTTTC
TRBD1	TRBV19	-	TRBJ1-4	CASSILQTGIAEKLFF	TGTGCCAGTAGTATACTCCAGACAGGGATAGCTGAAAAACTGTTTTTT
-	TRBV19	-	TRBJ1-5	CASSRWSQGNQPQHF	TGTGCCAGTAGTCGGTGGAGTCAGGGTAATCAGCCCCAGCATTTT
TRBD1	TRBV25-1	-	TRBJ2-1	CASKRDRGSYNEQFF	TGTGCCAGCAAGAGGGACAGGGGGTCCTACAATGAGCAGTTCTTC
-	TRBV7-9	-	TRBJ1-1	CASNPPRATEAFF	TGTGCCAGCAACCCCCCCCGGGCGACTGAAGCTTTCTTT
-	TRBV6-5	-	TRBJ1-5	CASSSGIGHQPQHF	TGTGCCAGCAGTTCTGGAATAGGGCATCAGCCCCAGCATTTT
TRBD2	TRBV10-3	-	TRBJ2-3	CAISRLAGATDTQYF	TGTGCCATCAGCCGACTAGCGGGAGCAACAGATACGCAGTATTTT
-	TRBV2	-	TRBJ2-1	CASSYILPRDEQFF	TGTGCCAGCAGTTATATTCTTCCTAGGGATGAGCAGTTCTTC
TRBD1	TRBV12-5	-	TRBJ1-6	CASAQTGGNSPLHF	TGTGCTAGTGCCCAGACAGGGGGCAATTCACCCCTCCACTTT
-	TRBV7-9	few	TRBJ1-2	CASSSYRVNRDF	TGTGCCAGCAGCTCCTACAGGGTTAATCGGGACTTC
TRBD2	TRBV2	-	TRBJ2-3	CASSEATSGRGGTDTQYF	TGTGCCAGCAGTGAAGCAACTAGCGGGAGGGGAGGCACAGATACGCAGTATTTT
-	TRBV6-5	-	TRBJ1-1	CASSYRETEAFF	TGTGCCAGCAGTTACAGGGAAACTGAAGCTTTCTTT
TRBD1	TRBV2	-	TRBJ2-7	CARGGQGYEQYF	TGTGCCAGGGGGGGACAGGGCTACGAGCAGTACTTC
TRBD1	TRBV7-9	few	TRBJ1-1	CASSSTGGNTEAFF	TGTGCCAGCAGCTCCACAGGGGGGAACACTGAAGCTTTCTTT
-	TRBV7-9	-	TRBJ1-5	CASSLAAPNQPQHF	TGTGCCAGCAGCTTAGCGGCCCCGAATCAGCCCCAGCATTTT
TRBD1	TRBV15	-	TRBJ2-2	CATSRDRGEDTGELFF	TGTGCCACCAGCAGGGACAGGGGCGAGGACACCGGGGAGCTGTTTTTT
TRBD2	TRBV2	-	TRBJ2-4	CASSGRGGVLAKNIQYF	TGTGCCAGCAGTGGCCGGGGGGGGGTACTGGCCAAAAACATTCAGTACTTC
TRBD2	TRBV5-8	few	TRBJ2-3	CASSLLAGSPTDTQYF	TGTGCCAGCAGCCTGCTAGCGGGGTCCCCCACAGATACGCAGTATTTT
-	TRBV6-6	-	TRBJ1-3	CASKYGNTIYF	TGTGCCAGCAAGTACGGAAACACCATATATTTT
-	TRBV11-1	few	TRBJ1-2	CASSLDRRGYTF	TGTGCCAGCAGCTTAGATCGGCGGGGCTACACCTTC
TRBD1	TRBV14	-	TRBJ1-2	CASRLSGGSNYGYTF	TGTGCCAGCAGACTTTCAGGGGGATCCAACTATGGCTACACCTTC
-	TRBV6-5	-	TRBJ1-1	CASSYSGSGVTEAFF	TGTGCCAGCAGTTACTCGGGTTCAGGGGTGACTGAAGCTTTCTTT
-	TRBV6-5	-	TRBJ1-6	CASKRQGYSPLHF	TGTGCCAGCAAGCGGCAGGGCTACTCACCCCTCCACTTT